These 23 T cell receptor beta chains originate from one sample sequenced in a study of sequential checkpoint blockade in melanoma. The treatment: randomized to nivolumab then ipilimumab (arm A) or the reverse (arm B). Data came from immunoSEQ multiplex PCR; TCRdb stores just in-frame clones and leaves some out. The sample records some 9,200 clones, 20% to 25% being singletons. Sequencing used tumor tissue (inferred from file names), obtained from a patient given nivolumab and ipilimumab in sequence. These receptors originate from a human donor with melanoma.

The V call is TRBV23-1, the J call TRBJ1-5, with D possibly being TRBD1 (5 bases). TRBV23-1 falls under the ORF class, with uncertain function. Trimming left V 5 bases short and J 0 bases short, with 11 bases between. CDR3 length: 15 amino acids. CDR3 protein: CASSCRGNSNQPQHF. The CDR3 coding sequence is TGCGCCAGCAGTTGCCGGGGGAATAGCAATCAGCCCCAGCATTTT.

This sequence joins TRBV11-3 and TRBJ1-3; no firm D call. With 5 bases removed from V and 0 bases from J, the gap between germline ends came to 20 bases. The CDR3 length is 18 residues. Germline V gene sequence: CDR1 SGHNT, CDR2 YENEEA. CDR3 region: CASSQNMWEKSSGNTIYF. Written as DNA, the CDR3 is TGTGCCAGCAGCCAAAATATGTGGGAGAAGAGCTCTGGAAACACCATATATTTT.

This clone has just a few counts. The chain carries TRBV19 and TRBJ1-3, with D possibly TRBD1 on 5 matching bases. Germline-derived CDR1 and CDR2 are LNHDA and SQIVND (reference sequence). V was clipped by 1 base and J by 0 bases, with 16 bases between them. This CDR3 has 18 amino acids. CDR3 bases: TGTGCCAGTAGTATAGGGGTCGGGACGGTCTACTCTGGAAACACCATATATTTT. Amino acids: CASSIGVGTVYSGNTIYF.

At least ten counts were recorded for this clone. The chain has TRBV11-3 and TRBJ1-2; tentatively, D is TRBD1 (6 bases). Germline V gene data show CDR1 as SGHNT and CDR2 as YENEEA. The CDR3 sequence is 14 residues long. Trimming removed 4 bases from V and 4 bases from J, with 13 bases in between. The CDR3 is CASSWGAVGYGYTF. The DNA of the CDR3 is TGTGCCAGCAGCTGGGGGGCCGTAGGCTATGGCTACACCTTC.

This clone was detected many times. V usage is TRBV11-3 and J usage is TRBJ1-1, with D perhaps matching TRBD1 (5 bases). The germline gives CDR1 SGHNT, CDR2 YENEEA. Trimming stripped 2 bases from V and 8 bases from J, with 18 bases between. This CDR3 contains 15 residues. The CDR3, as DNA: TGTGCCAGCAGCTTAAATCGACAGCTACCAATGGAAGCTTTCTTT. Translated, it gives CASSLNRQLPMEAFF. The entire variable domain, with the rest obtained from reference TRBV11-3 and TRBJ1-1, is as follows: EAGVVQSPRYKIIEKKQPVAFWCNPISGHNTLYWYLQNLGQGPELLIRYENEEAVDDSQLPKDRFSAERLKGVDSTLKIQPAELGDSAVYLCASSLNRQLPMEAFFGQGTRLTVV.

This clone was counted a few times. V and J are TRBV30 and TRBJ2-4, with D perhaps matching TRBD1 or TRBD2 (5 bases each). Germline CDR1 is GTSNPN and CDR2 is SVGIG (reference sequence). V lost 1 base, J lost 8 bases, and 12 bases lay in between. This CDR3 comprises 13 residues. The CDR3 protein is CAWSGGDADIQYF. The CDR3 DNA follows: TGTGCCTGGAGTGGAGGGGACGCTGACATTCAGTACTTC.

At least ten counts were recorded for this clone. The J gene is TRBJ2-1, the V gene TRBV9; no definite D call. In germline, CDR1 is SGDLS, CDR2 YYNGEE. Trimming took off 5 bases at V and 0 bases at J, with 18 bases between the two ends. CDR3 length: 17 residues. CDR3 sequence (DNA): TGTGCCAGCAGTGAATTCAGGAACCCAAGCTCCTACAATGAGCAGTTCTTC. Its translation: CASSEFRNPSSYNEQFF.

The rearrangement uses TRBV6-8 and TRBJ2-3; 8 nucleotides match TRBD2. The CDR3 contains 17 residues. From germline, CDR1 is MNHGY and CDR2 SAAAGT. The J segment lost 3 bases and the V segment lost 0 bases, leaving 8 bases of the junction unmatched. Written as DNA, the CDR3 is TGTGCCAGCAGTTACTCACCGGGACTAGGATATACAGATACGCAGTATTTT. Its protein product is CASSYSPGLGYTDTQYF.

The chain has TRBV28 and TRBJ1-5, with D possibly being TRBD1 (6 bases). With 6 bases removed from V and 6 bases from J, the gap between germline ends came to 18 bases. CDR3 size: 15 residues. The germline CDR1 and CDR2 sequences are MDHEN and SYDVKM. CDR3 nucleotides: TGTGCCAGCAGCAATCTCCCGGGGGGCGGTCAGCCCCAGCATTTT. Protein product: CASSNLPGGGQPQHF.

The chain is built from TRBV5-1 and TRBJ1-4, with D possibly being TRBD1 (6 bases). V was shortened by 3 bases and J by 2 bases, with 8 bases between the two germline ends. The CDR3 spans 14 residues. CDR1 is SGHRS and CDR2 is YFSETQ in the germline V gene. The CDR3: CASSSGVTNEKLFF. Written as DNA, the CDR3 is TGCGCCAGCAGCTCAGGGGTCACTAATGAAAAACTGTTTTTT.

This clone has more than one count but fewer than ten. The chain links TRBV9 to TRBJ2-3; 10 bases map to TRBD2. V trimming: 6 bases; J trimming: 1 base; junction bases outside the gene matches: 11. This CDR3 region has 17 residues. Germline-derived CDR1 and CDR2 are SGDLS and YYNGEE. CDR3 loop: CASKSLGLAGGTDTQYF. CDR3 coding DNA: TGTGCCAGCAAATCCCTTGGGCTAGCGGGGGGCACAGATACGCAGTATTTT.

The J gene is TRBJ1-1, the V gene TRBV11-3, with 9 bases identical to TRBD1. Germline V lookup: CDR1 SGHNT, CDR2 YENEEA. V dropped 5 bases and J dropped 0; count of bases not matched to a gene: 7. There are 16 residues in the CDR3. The CDR3 sequence is CASSGTGGVMNTEAFF. DNA of the CDR3: TGTGCCAGCAGCGGCACAGGGGGCGTTATGAACACTGAAGCTTTCTTT.

This clone was picked up a small number of times. The chain uses TRBV11-3 and TRBJ2-7; 10 bases fit TRBD1. The CDR3 consists of 15 residues. Germline V gene sequence: CDR1 SGHNT, CDR2 YENEEA. Trimming at V came to 3 bases and at J to 0 bases, leaving 2 bases not matched to a gene. CDR3 protein: CASSFGQGGSYEQYF. Here the CDR3 DNA reads TGTGCCAGCAGCTTCGGACAGGGGGGCTCCTACGAGCAGTACTTC.

CDR3 in DNA: TGTGCCAGTAGTATAAGTACAGACACAGATACGCAGTATTTT. This encodes CASSISTDTDTQYF. This sequence joins TRBV19 and TRBJ2-3; D is unclear. Trimming stripped 2 bases from V and 2 bases from J, with 8 bases between. This CDR3 is built from 14 residues. The germline V gene encodes CDR1 LNHDA and CDR2 SQIVND (reference sequence).

This clone has a handful of counts. J is TRBJ2-7 and V is TRBV30; maybe TRBD1 (6 bases). V shed 0 bases and J shed 3 bases, with 12 bases lying between them. CDR3 length: 14 amino acids. Germline V gene lookup returns CDR1 GTSNPN and CDR2 SVGIG (reference sequence). The CDR3 sequence: CAWSVGGGNYEQYF. CDR3 nucleotides: TGTGCCTGGAGTGTAGGGGGTGGGAACTACGAGCAGTACTTC.

This clone was seen ten or more times. The rearrangement links TRBV11-3 to TRBJ1-4; D is unclear. The CDR3 sequence is 14 residues long. CDR1 is SGHNT, CDR2 YENEEA, per germline. V was clipped by 1 base and J by 5 bases, with 8 bases between them. CDR3 residues: CASSLVVLNEKLFF. The CDR3 nucleotides read TGTGCCAGCAGCTTAGTTGTCTTAAATGAAAAACTGTTTTTT.

This clone showed up many times. The rearrangement links TRBV11-3 to TRBJ2-1, with TRBD2 matching over 7 bases. Germline-derived CDR1 and CDR2 are SGHNT and YENEEA. The CDR3 sequence is 16 residues long. V trimming: 3 bases; J trimming: 2 bases; junction bases outside the gene matches: 7. As DNA, the CDR3 is TGTGCCAGCAGCTTGGGAGGGGCAGGGACCTACAATGAGCAGTTCTTC. Translated, it gives CASSLGGAGTYNEQFF.

This clone was seen at least ten times. The V and J genes are TRBV6-8 and TRBJ1-5, with D uncertain. The CDR3 contains 16 residues. Trimming stripped 0 bases from V and 2 bases from J, with 11 bases between. Germline V gives CDR1 MNHGY, CDR2 SAAAGT. The DNA of the CDR3 is TGTGCCAGCAGTTACTCGATGGGGTTAGGCAATCAGCCCCAGCATTTT. Translating it yields CASSYSMGLGNQPQHF.

The chain employs TRBV6-8 and TRBJ2-1; unclear D gene. V was shortened by 8 bases and J by 2 bases, with 13 bases between the two germline ends. The CDR3 contains 14 residues. Per germline, CDR1 MNHGY and CDR2 SAAAGT. CDR3 protein: CASGSVPTYNEQFF. The CDR3, as DNA: TGTGCCAGCGGCTCGGTCCCGACCTACAATGAGCAGTTCTTC.

The V gene is TRBV18, the J gene TRBJ1-6; D not certain. The CDR3 has 16 amino acids. Germline V gene data show CDR1 as KGHSH and CDR2 as LQKENI. V lost 0 bases to trimming and J lost 3 bases, with 9 bases between them. CDR3 loop: CASSPPRQRYNSPLHF. The CDR3 DNA follows: TGTGCCAGCTCACCACCGAGGCAGCGCTATAATTCACCCCTCCACTTT.

The J gene is TRBJ1-5, the V gene TRBV12-5, with unresolved D. Looked up from germline, CDR1 is LGHNT and CDR2 is FRNRAP. The CDR3 spans 12 residues. CDR3 amino acids: CASKGGNQPQHF. The CDR3 bases are TGTGCCAGCAAAGGTGGCAATCAGCCCCAGCATTTT.

The CDR3 is CASSLGGRSAFGEQYF. The CDR3 nucleotides are TGTGCCAGCAGCCTGGGGGGACGGTCGGCCTTCGGTGAGCAGTACTTC. The rearrangement links TRBV11-3 to TRBJ2-7, with TRBD2 as a possible D gene (6 bases). The CDR3 has 16 amino acids. Germline-derived CDR1 and CDR2 are SGHNT and YENEEA. V lost 5 bases, J lost 7 bases, and 24 bases lay in between.

The V and J genes are TRBV19 and TRBJ1-6, with D possibly matching TRBD1 (6 bases). Trimming took 7 bases from V and 9 from J, leaving 19 bases between them. Germline V gives CDR1 LNHDA, CDR2 SQIVND (reference sequence). The CDR3 has 15 residues. CDR3 in amino acids: CASMGTFRGTSPLHF. CDR3 nucleotide sequence: TGTGCCAGTATGGGAACCTTCAGGGGTACTTCACCCCTCCACTTT.